The sequence of this TCR beta chain was determined in a study of cytomegalovirus exposure and HLA in healthy donors. Study-wide context: Samples from HLA-typed donors yielded some 85 million unique TCRs in an early data release.

PCR involved 60 Vbeta and 13 Jbeta primers. Sequencing used immunoSEQ multiplex PCR; TCRdb keeps in-frame clones, though not all of them. Counted here are around 130,000 clones, 80% occurring once; the ten biggest clones make up 4%. Study-level results: Among donors in an Asian-associated ancestry cluster, a later analysis reportedly found fewer N-insertions than the approximately 670-donor mean. Both high specificity and high sensitivity reportedly marked the classifier's diagnosis of cytomegalovirus status.

This clone was found once. The antigen is not known. The germline V gene encodes CDR1 MNHEY and CDR2 SVGAGI. With V trimmed by 10 bases and J by 0 bases, 9 bases remained unmatched. The CDR3 contains 14 residues. The TCR originated in a woman aged 40 to 55 in good health and CMV-seronegative. Sequencing input: PBMCs. J is TRBJ2-7 and V is TRBV6-5; 7 nucleotides agree with TRBD2. The CDR3 reads CATQLAPSSYEQYF. The DNA of the CDR3 is TGTGCCACCCAACTAGCGCCCAGCTCCTACGAGCAGTACTTC.